Here is one TCR beta chain with its context. In the original processing: How many nucleated cells were present was estimated from reference gene primer amplification. TCRdb's table, derived via immunoSEQ multiplex PCR, lists solely in-frame clones and lacks some. The D gene and trimming were derived from the DNA, and the V and J assignments and clone size from that table. This sample carries 80,000 to 95,000 clones, roughly 88% of them seen once, and the ten largest clones take more than 25%. This sample is part of a study of blood T cell repertoires in COVID-19. Study at large: The United States, Italy and Spain supplied acute and convalescent COVID-19 samples. The cDNA or gDNA used as material had been derived from T cells, B-cell-depleted T cells, or PBMCs.

Between the trimmed V and J ends, which lost 8 bases and 0 bases, there was a span of 13 bases. Looked up from germline, CDR1 is MNHEY and CDR2 is SMNVEV (reference sequence). This CDR3 comprises 14 residues. The chain combines TRBV27 with TRBJ1-1, with D perhaps TRBD1 (5 bases). Sequencing was done on a sample of peripheral blood. This clonotype was sampled from an elderly woman with active or convalescent COVID-19. The CDR3 sequence: CASGNQGMNTEAFF. CDR3 DNA: TGTGCCAGCGGAAACCAGGGTATGAACACTGAAGCTTTCTTT.